Presented here are 9 T cell receptor beta chains from one specimen sequenced in a study of cytomegalovirus exposure and HLA in healthy donors. 60 Vbeta and 13 Jbeta primers were used in PCR. Assay used: immunoSEQ multiplex PCR; TCRdb lists only in-frame clones, some missing. The sample lists approximately 190,000 clones, approximately 85% seen once, with around 0.75% in the top ten. The sample was PBMCs. These receptors all come from a woman between 18 and 29 years old in good health and CMV-seronegative.

This clone was detected only once. The chain carries TRBV5-8 and TRBJ2-5; 8 bases agree with TRBD2. V lost 1 base to trimming and J lost 5 bases; unmatched junction nucleotides: 4. Germline values: CDR1 SGHTS, CDR2 YDEGEE. The CDR3 has 14 amino acids. Here the CDR3 DNA reads TGTGCCAGCAGCTTGACTAGCGGAGAGGAGACCCAGTACTTC. Protein: CASSLTSGEETQYF.

The chain joins TRBV18 to TRBJ1-1; 9 nucleotides agree with TRBD1. V was clipped by 3 bases and J by 1 base; unmatched bases: 3. In germline, CDR1 is KGHSH, CDR2 LQKENI. The CDR3 consists of 15 residues. DNA of the CDR3: TGTGCCAGCTCACCCCAGGGACAGGGGAACACTGAAGCTTTCTTT. Its protein product is CASSPQGQGNTEAFF. The full variable domain, in which reference TRBV18 and TRBJ1-1 provide the parts outside the CDR3, is NAGVMQNPRHLVRRRGQEARLRCSPMKGHSHVYWYRQLPEEGLKFMVYLQKENIIDESGMPKERFSAEFPKEGPSILRIQQVVRGDSAAYFCASSPQGQGNTEAFFGQGTRLTVV.

The chain links TRBV5-1 to TRBJ2-7, with D perhaps TRBD1 (6 bases). V shed 4 bases and J shed 2 bases, with 16 bases lying between them. From germline, CDR1 is SGHRS and CDR2 YFSETQ. The CDR3 consists of 15 residues. CDR3 nucleotide sequence: TGCGCCAGCAGCCCCCTCACAGGGCTACCCTACGAGCAGTACTTC. Amino acid sequence: CASSPLTGLPYEQYF.

The gene calls are TRBV27 and TRBJ2-2, with D maybe TRBD2 (6 bases). This CDR3 region has 14 residues. CDR1 is MNHEY, CDR2 SMNVEV, per germline (reference sequence). The V gene lost 2 bases and the J gene lost 6 bases, with 10 bases spanning the gap. CDR3 in DNA: TGTGCCAGCAGTTTACTAGCGAGCGCCGGGGAGCTGTTTTTT. It yields the protein CASSLLASAGELFF.

With regard to this clone: An end of the junction does not agree with germline; a read error may underlie this. This sequence joins TRBV7-9 and TRBJ2-1; 10 bases agree with TRBD2. Per germline, CDR1 SEHNR and CDR2 FQNEAQ (reference sequence). CDR3 length: 16 amino acids. For the CDR3, the DNA is TGTTCCAGCAGCTTAGTGCCTAGCGGGAGAGGCAATGAGCAGTTCTTC. It encodes CSSSLVPSGRGNEQFF.

This chain joins TRBV19 and TRBJ2-3; TRBD2 matches at 11 bases. The germline gives CDR1 LNHDA, CDR2 SQIVND (reference sequence). The CDR3 contains 17 residues. Trimming removed 4 bases from V and 4 bases from J; junction bases left unmatched: 10. CDR3 in amino acids: CASSTHLAGGLSDTQYF. Written as DNA, the CDR3 is TGTGCCAGTAGTACGCACCTAGCGGGGGGATTGTCAGATACGCAGTATTTT.

This clone was counted between two and nine times. The V gene is TRBV5-8, the J gene TRBJ1-2; possibly TRBD1 for D (5 bases). Germline assignment: CDR1 SGHTS and CDR2 YDEGEE. Trimming took 2 bases from V and 7 from J, leaving 15 bases between them. This CDR3 comprises 14 residues. CDR3 sequence (DNA): TGTGCCAGCAGCTTCGACAGCCGCTTAGGTGGCTACACCTTC. It translates to CASSFDSRLGGYTF.

The gene calls are TRBV6-5 and TRBJ2-1; a weak D match, TRBD2 (5 bases). Between the trimmed V and J ends, which lost 0 bases and 9 bases, there was a span of 12 bases. From germline, CDR1 is MNHEY and CDR2 SVGAGI. The CDR3 loop spans 14 amino acids. CDR3 coding DNA: TGTGCCAGCAGTTACTCGAAGAGGGCCGGTGAGCAGTTCTTC. Translated: CASSYSKRAGEQFF.

This clone appeared a few times. This chain connects TRBV6-5 to TRBJ2-4, with D possibly TRBD2 on 5 matching bases. The V end lost 2 bases, the J end lost 4 bases, and 6 bases lay between the germline ends. Germline V gene lookup returns CDR1 MNHEY and CDR2 SVGAGI. The CDR3 runs to 13 residues. CDR3 region: CASSYPGKNIQYF. In nucleotides, the CDR3 is TGTGCCAGCAGTTACCCGGGGAAAAACATTCAGTACTTC.